The 29 T cell receptor beta chains in this list originate from one sample, sequenced in a study of cytomegalovirus exposure and HLA in healthy donors. A multiplex PCR was run with 60 Vbeta primers and 13 Jbeta primers. Measured with immunoSEQ multiplex PCR; TCRdb has only the in-frame clones, and not every one. The sample lists about 140,000 clones; approximately 80% were seen once. The sequencing input was PBMCs. These receptor sequences come from a male donor in good health and CMV-seronegative.

The chain uses TRBV28 and TRBJ2-5; 10 nucleotides agree with TRBD2. CDR1 and CDR2 (germline): MDHEN, SYDVKM. The J segment lost 2 bases and the V segment lost 3 bases, leaving 3 bases of the junction unmatched. CDR3 length: 15 amino acids. Here the CDR3 reads CASSFRLAGQETQYF. The DNA of the CDR3 is TGTGCCAGCAGTTTCCGACTAGCGGGTCAAGAGACCCAGTACTTC.

This clone was observed once. The chain carries TRBV4-3 and TRBJ2-7; D is ambiguous. The V end lost 3 bases, the J end lost 0 bases, and 12 bases lay between the germline ends. The V gene's germline CDR1 is LGHNA and CDR2 YSLEER. The CDR3 extends over 15 amino acids. CDR3 in DNA: TGCGCCAGCAGCCATGGAGCCCAAAGCTCCTACGAGCAGTACTTC. Protein sequence: CASSHGAQSSYEQYF.

The chain is built from TRBV9 and TRBJ1-6; 7 nucleotides agree with TRBD1. In germline, CDR1 is SGDLS, CDR2 YYNGEE. The V gene end was trimmed by 4 bases and the J gene end by 7 bases; junction bases not matched to a gene: 8. There are 15 residues in the CDR3. This chain's CDR3 is CASSLSGQKNSPLHF. CDR3 coding DNA: TGTGCCAGCAGCTTATCGGGACAGAAAAATTCACCCCTCCACTTT.

V and J are TRBV7-2 and TRBJ1-1; D call uncertain. This CDR3 has 15 residues. CDR1 is SGHTA and CDR2 is FQGNSA in the germline V gene. The V end lost 2 bases, the J end lost 5 bases, and 15 bases lay between the germline ends. CDR3 nucleotide sequence: TGTGCCAGCAGCTTATGGGGAGCAATGAGTACTGAAGCTTTCTTT. It yields the protein CASSLWGAMSTEAFF.

This sequence joins TRBV9 and TRBJ2-4; 7 nucleotides align to TRBD1. J lost 8 bases, V lost 4 bases, and 12 bases had no gene match. The CDR3 loop spans 15 amino acids. Germline loops: CDR1 SGDLS, CDR2 YYNGEE. The CDR3: CASSMQTGPNDIQYF. In nucleotides, the CDR3 is TGTGCCAGCAGCATGCAGACAGGGCCAAACGACATTCAGTACTTC.

The chain joins TRBV7-9 to TRBJ1-5, with unresolved D. Germline V gene data show CDR1 as SEHNR and CDR2 as FQNEAQ (reference sequence). The CDR3 is 13 residues long. Trimming removed 1 base from V and 5 bases from J, with 6 bases in between. This CDR3 is CASSLDPYQPQHF. The CDR3 DNA reads TGTGCCAGCAGCTTAGATCCCTATCAGCCCCAGCATTTT.

V usage is TRBV29-1 and J usage is TRBJ2-6, with D maybe TRBD2 (5 bases). Germline V lookup: CDR1 SQVTM, CDR2 ANQGSEA. The CDR3 consists of 14 residues. V was clipped by 3 bases and J by 2 bases, with 8 bases between them. CDR3 loop: CSVEGGPGANVLTF. The CDR3 nucleotides are TGCAGCGTTGAGGGCGGGCCTGGGGCCAACGTCCTGACTTTC.

The chain is built from TRBV4-3 and TRBJ2-2, with 8 bases matching TRBD2. This CDR3 comprises 18 residues. CDR1 LGHNA and CDR2 YSLEER come from the germline V gene. J was trimmed by 2 bases and V by 2 bases; bases with no gene match: 10. CDR3 residues: CASSQPSLGRANTGELFF. In DNA form, the CDR3 reads TGCGCCAGCAGCCAACCCTCCCTCGGGAGGGCCAACACCGGGGAGCTGTTTTTT.

This chain joins TRBV30 and TRBJ1-2, with D maybe TRBD1 (5 bases). The CDR3 sequence is 15 residues long. Germline values: CDR1 GTSNPN, CDR2 SVGIG (reference sequence). V was pared by 1 base and J by 4 bases, with 16 bases between. CDR3 loop: CAWSEEQAGSYGYTF. DNA of the CDR3: TGTGCCTGGAGTGAGGAACAGGCAGGAAGCTATGGCTACACCTTC. The full variable domain, its missing parts supplied by reference TRBV30 and TRBJ1-2, is SQTIHQWPATLVQPVGSPLSLECTVEGTSNPNLYWYRQAAGRGLQLLFYSVGIGQISSEVPQNLSASRPQDRQFILSSKKLLLSDSGFYLCAWSEEQAGSYGYTFGSGTRLTVV.

This clone has only a few counts. The V call is TRBV15, the J call TRBJ2-2, with 7 bases identical to TRBD2. The CDR3 length is 16 residues. V lost 0 bases, J lost 6 bases, and 7 bases stayed unmatched. Germline V CDR1 and CDR2: LNHNV, YYDKDF (reference sequence). The chain's CDR3 is CATSRDAGVGAGELFF. As DNA, the CDR3 is TGTGCCACCAGCAGAGACGCGGGAGTCGGGGCCGGGGAGCTGTTTTTT.

This clone showed up just a few times. The chain links TRBV2 to TRBJ2-7; tentatively, D is TRBD2 (5 bases). The germline CDR1 and CDR2 sequences are SNHLY and FYNNEI. The CDR3 loop spans 13 amino acids. Trimming cost V 6 bases and J 3 bases, with 12 bases left between them. CDR3 region: CASRAGQGYEQYF. DNA of the CDR3: TGTGCCAGCAGGGCGGGTCAAGGCTACGAGCAGTACTTC.

For the CDR3, the DNA is TGTGCCAGCAGCTTGGGGCTCCAGGCCGGGGAGCTGTTTTTT. Protein: CASSLGLQAGELFF. The rearrangement joins TRBV5-6 to TRBJ2-2; D not certain. V gave up 0 bases and J gave up 6 bases, with 9 bases separating them. The length of the CDR3 is 14 residues. Per the germline V gene, CDR1 is SGHDT and CDR2 is YYEEEE.

The V and J genes are TRBV7-2 and TRBJ2-1; TRBD2 might be the D (6 bases). This CDR3 region has 16 residues. Trimming removed 1 base from V and 3 bases from J, with 13 bases in between. Germline V CDR1 and CDR2: SGHTA, FQGNSA. CDR3 sequence reads: CASSLEVGGHYNEQFF. The CDR3 DNA sequence: TGTGCCAGCAGCTTAGAAGTGGGAGGCCACTACAATGAGCAGTTCTTC. Based on the CDR3 plus reference TRBV7-2 and TRBJ2-1, the full variable domain is GAGVSQSPSNKVTEKGKDVELRCDPISGHTALYWYRQSLGQGLEFLIYFQGNSAPDKSGLPSDRFSAERTGGSVSTLTIQRTQQEDSAVYLCASSLEVGGHYNEQFFGPGTRLTVL.

This chain uses TRBV7-9 with TRBJ1-4; tentative D call: TRBD1 (6 bases). CDR3 length equals 14 residues. Trimming pared 5 bases from V and 5 bases from J, leaving 12 bases between. CDR1 is SEHNR and CDR2 is FQNEAQ in the germline V gene (reference sequence). The CDR3 sequence: CASSRRTDNEKLFF. The CDR3 DNA reads as TGTGCCAGCAGCCGTAGGACAGACAATGAAAAACTGTTTTTT. The variable domain in full, completed from reference TRBV7-9 and TRBJ1-4, reads DTGVSQNPRHKITKRGQNVTFRCDPISEHNRLYWYRQTLGQGPEFLTYFQNEAQLEKSRLLSDRFSAERPKGSFSTLEIQRTEQGDSAMYLCASSRRTDNEKLFFGSGTQLSVL.

The chain is built from TRBV18 and TRBJ1-4; unclear D gene. This CDR3 spans 18 amino acids. Germline CDR1 reads KGHSH; CDR2 reads LQKENI. V lost 1 base to trimming and J lost 5 bases, with 20 bases between them. Here the CDR3 reads CASSPRGGSYPGNEKLFF. CDR3 nucleotide sequence: TGTGCCAGCTCACCACGGGGAGGGTCCTATCCTGGAAATGAAAAACTGTTTTTT.

The rearrangement uses TRBV7-2 and TRBJ2-1; TRBD2 agrees at 8 bases. Germline V gene lookup returns CDR1 SGHTA and CDR2 FQGNSA. The CDR3 consists of 14 residues. J was trimmed by 9 bases and V by 5 bases; bases with no gene match: 9. The CDR3 is CASSLDGLAPEQFF. CDR3 nucleotide sequence: TGTGCCAGCAGCCTAGACGGACTAGCACCTGAGCAGTTCTTC.

This chain joins TRBV4-3 and TRBJ2-6; D might be TRBD1 (6 bases). The CDR3 extends over 18 amino acids. Trimming left V 1 base short and J 2 bases short, with 15 bases between. Germline CDR1 reads LGHNA; CDR2 reads YSLEER. CDR3 bases: TGCGCCAGCAGCCAAGTCTGGGGGCGGTTAACTGGGGCCAACGTCCTGACTTTC. This codes for CASSQVWGRLTGANVLTF.

This chain joins TRBV11-2 and TRBJ2-7; 7 bases line up with TRBD2. Germline CDR1 and CDR2: SGHAT and FQNNGV. Trimming took 7 bases from V and 0 from J; bases not matched to a gene: 3. This CDR3 has 13 residues. CDR3 nucleotide sequence: TGTGCCAGCAACTGGGACTACTCCTACGAGCAGTACTTC. Protein product: CASNWDYSYEQYF.

The chain combines TRBV27 with TRBJ2-4; 7 nucleotides agree with TRBD2. The V gene end was trimmed by 6 bases and the J gene end by 0 bases; junction bases not matched to a gene: 8. The CDR3 is 16 amino acids. Germline CDR1 MNHEY, CDR2 SMNVEV (reference sequence). The CDR3 sequence is CASRPAGTLAKNIQYF. The CDR3 nucleotides read TGTGCCAGCAGGCCAGCGGGGACGCTAGCCAAAAACATTCAGTACTTC.

The V and J genes are TRBV11-2 and TRBJ2-2; 8 nucleotides line up with TRBD1. Trimming at V came to 6 bases and at J to 8 bases, leaving 11 bases not matched to a gene. The CDR3 has 15 amino acids. Germline V gene lookup returns CDR1 SGHAT and CDR2 FQNNGV. The CDR3 protein is CASSKGGRGPGELFF. The CDR3 DNA reads as TGTGCCAGCAGTAAGGGCGGCAGGGGGCCTGGGGAGCTGTTTTTT.

The chain has TRBV30 and TRBJ1-2; D is possibly TRBD1 (6 bases). CDR3 length: 18 residues. Deletions cut 0 bases from V and 0 bases from J, with 20 bases between. Germline CDR1 reads GTSNPN; CDR2 reads SVGIG (reference sequence). The CDR3 loop is CAWSVSLDSLEANYGYTF. CDR3 DNA: TGTGCCTGGAGTGTAAGTTTGGACAGCCTTGAAGCTAACTATGGCTACACCTTC.

The V gene is TRBV7-2, the J gene TRBJ2-5, with TRBD2 matching over 12 bases. The V and J ends lost 5 bases and 0 bases, in that order; junction bases with no gene match: 7. The length of the CDR3 is 17 residues. The germline gives CDR1 SGHTA, CDR2 FQGNSA. CDR3 bases: TGTGCCAGCAGCCCCGGGACTAGCGGGTGGTACCAAGAGACCCAGTACTTC. As protein: CASSPGTSGWYQETQYF.

The chain links TRBV30 to TRBJ1-1; D might be TRBD1 (5 bases). Germline loops: CDR1 GTSNPN, CDR2 SVGIG (reference sequence). The CDR3 covers 12 residues. Trimming stripped 4 bases from V and 4 bases from J, with 10 bases between. In nucleotides, the CDR3 is TGTGCCTGGAAAGCCGGGGGCACTGAAGCTTTCTTT. Its translation: CAWKAGGTEAFF. The whole variable domain, remainder taken from reference TRBV30 and TRBJ1-1, is SQTIHQWPATLVQPVGSPLSLECTVEGTSNPNLYWYRQAAGRGLQLLFYSVGIGQISSEVPQNLSASRPQDRQFILSSKKLLLSDSGFYLCAWKAGGTEAFFGQGTRLTVV.

This clone showed up just a few times. V usage is TRBV7-2 and J usage is TRBJ2-1; 9 bases map to TRBD1. The CDR3 runs 14 residues. Germline V gives CDR1 SGHTA, CDR2 FQGNSA. V lost 4 bases, J lost 6 bases, and 4 bases stayed unmatched. The CDR3 loop is CASSYWTGVNEQFF. CDR3 in DNA: TGTGCCAGCAGCTACTGGACAGGGGTCAATGAGCAGTTCTTC.

The chain recombines TRBV19 with TRBJ1-5; 8 positions match TRBD1. Per the germline V gene, CDR1 is LNHDA and CDR2 is SQIVND (reference sequence). Trimming removed 6 bases from V and 1 base from J; junction bases left unmatched: 5. The CDR3 spans 15 residues. The CDR3 region has the DNA TGTGCCAGTAGCGCGCGACAGGGGAGCAATCAGCCCCAGCATTTT. Translation gives CASSARQGSNQPQHF.

The chain links TRBV6-5 to TRBJ1-2, with D uncertain. This CDR3 spans 14 amino acids. Germline loops: CDR1 MNHEY, CDR2 SVGAGI. Trimming took off 0 bases at V and 5 bases at J, with 10 bases between the two ends. CDR3 sequence: CASSYSPGHYGYTF. In nucleotides, the CDR3 is TGTGCCAGCAGTTACTCACCAGGCCATTATGGCTACACCTTC.

The gene calls are TRBV30 and TRBJ2-7, with TRBD1 as a possible D gene (5 bases). From germline, CDR1 is GTSNPN and CDR2 SVGIG (reference sequence). The CDR3 spans 14 residues. V was cut by 4 bases and J by 3 bases, with 16 bases left in between. CDR3 sequence: CAWTRQLGLYEQYF. DNA of the CDR3: TGTGCCTGGACCCGACAGTTAGGTCTCTACGAGCAGTACTTC.

J is TRBJ1-2 and V is TRBV11-2, with 9 nucleotides matching TRBD1. Germline-derived CDR1 and CDR2 are SGHAT and FQNNGV. The CDR3 sequence is 17 residues long. The V gene end was trimmed by 6 bases and the J gene end by 3 bases; junction bases not matched to a gene: 14. The CDR3 loop is CASRPQGARSGDYGYTF. The CDR3 DNA follows: TGTGCCAGCAGGCCACAGGGGGCCCGGAGTGGTGACTATGGCTACACCTTC.

The chain couples TRBV6-5 to TRBJ1-2; tentative D call: TRBD1 (6 bases). Germline values: CDR1 MNHEY, CDR2 SVGAGI. V was pared by 11 bases and J by 7 bases, with 20 bases between. This CDR3 has 13 residues. CDR3 nucleotide sequence: TGTGCCGCTCACTCAGGGGTGGCCAGTGGCTACACCTTC. It codes for CAAHSGVASGYTF.